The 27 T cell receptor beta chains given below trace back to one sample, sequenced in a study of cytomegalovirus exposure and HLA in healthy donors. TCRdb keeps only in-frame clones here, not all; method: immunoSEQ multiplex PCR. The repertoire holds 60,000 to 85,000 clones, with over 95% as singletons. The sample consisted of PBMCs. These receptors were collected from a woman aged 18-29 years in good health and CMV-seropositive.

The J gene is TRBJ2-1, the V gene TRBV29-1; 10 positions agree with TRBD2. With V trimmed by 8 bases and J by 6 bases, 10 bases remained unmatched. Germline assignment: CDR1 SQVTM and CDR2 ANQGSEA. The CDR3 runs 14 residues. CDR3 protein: CSPRSGRAPNEQFF. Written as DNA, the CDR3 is TGCAGCCCTCGAAGCGGGAGGGCCCCCAATGAGCAGTTCTTC.

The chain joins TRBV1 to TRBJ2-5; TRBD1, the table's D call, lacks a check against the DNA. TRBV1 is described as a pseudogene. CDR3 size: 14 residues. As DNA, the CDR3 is TGCTCCAGGGGCCGCGAATCCATCCAAGAGACCCAGTACTTC. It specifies CSRGRESIQETQYF.

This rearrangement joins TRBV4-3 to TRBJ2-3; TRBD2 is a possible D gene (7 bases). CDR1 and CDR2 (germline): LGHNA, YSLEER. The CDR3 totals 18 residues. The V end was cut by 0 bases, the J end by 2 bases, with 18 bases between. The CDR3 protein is CASSQDFRGGVYTDTQYF. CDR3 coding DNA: TGCGCCAGCAGCCAAGATTTTAGGGGGGGAGTCTACACAGATACGCAGTATTTT.

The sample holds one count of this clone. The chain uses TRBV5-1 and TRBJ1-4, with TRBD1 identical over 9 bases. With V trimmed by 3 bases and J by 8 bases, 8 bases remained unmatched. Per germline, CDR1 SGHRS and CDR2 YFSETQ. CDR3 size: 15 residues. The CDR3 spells CASSSSGTGNEKLFF. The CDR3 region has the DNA TGCGCCAGCAGCTCCTCCGGGACAGGGAACGAAAAACTGTTTTTT.

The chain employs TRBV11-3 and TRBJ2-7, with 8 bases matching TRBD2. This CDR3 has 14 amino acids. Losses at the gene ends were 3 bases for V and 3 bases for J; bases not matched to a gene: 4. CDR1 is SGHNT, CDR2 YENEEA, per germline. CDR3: CASSFAGGRYEQYF. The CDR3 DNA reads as TGTGCCAGCAGCTTTGCGGGAGGCCGCTACGAGCAGTACTTC.

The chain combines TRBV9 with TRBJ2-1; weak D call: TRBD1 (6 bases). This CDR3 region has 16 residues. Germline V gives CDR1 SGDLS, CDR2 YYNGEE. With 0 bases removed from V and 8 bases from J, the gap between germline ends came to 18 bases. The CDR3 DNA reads TGTGCCAGCAGCGTAGACTCTAGGGGGAGTTGGGATGAGCAGTTCTTC. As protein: CASSVDSRGSWDEQFF. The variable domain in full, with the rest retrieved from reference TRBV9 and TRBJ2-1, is DSGVTQTPKHLITATGQRVTLRCSPRSGDLSVYWYQQSLDQGLQFLIQYYNGEERAKGNILERFSAQQFPDLHSELNLSSLELGDSALYFCASSVDSRGSWDEQFFGPGTRLTVL.

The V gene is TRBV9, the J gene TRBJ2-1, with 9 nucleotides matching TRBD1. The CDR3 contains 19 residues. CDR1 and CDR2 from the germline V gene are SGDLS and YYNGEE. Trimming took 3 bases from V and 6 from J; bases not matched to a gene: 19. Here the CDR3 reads CASSARDRASYSTSNEQFF. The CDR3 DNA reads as TGTGCCAGCAGCGCCCGGGACAGGGCATCCTATAGTACCTCCAATGAGCAGTTCTTC. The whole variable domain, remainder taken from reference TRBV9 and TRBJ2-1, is DSGVTQTPKHLITATGQRVTLRCSPRSGDLSVYWYQQSLDQGLQFLIQYYNGEERAKGNILERFSAQQFPDLHSELNLSSLELGDSALYFCASSARDRASYSTSNEQFFGPGTRLTVL.

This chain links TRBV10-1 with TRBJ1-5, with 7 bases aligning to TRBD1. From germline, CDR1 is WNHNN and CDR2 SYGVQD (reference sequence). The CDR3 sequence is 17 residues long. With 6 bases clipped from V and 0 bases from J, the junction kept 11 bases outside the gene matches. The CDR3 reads CASSVTGNTCSNQPQHF. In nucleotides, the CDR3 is TGCGCCAGCAGCGTGACAGGGAATACGTGTAGCAATCAGCCCCAGCATTTT.

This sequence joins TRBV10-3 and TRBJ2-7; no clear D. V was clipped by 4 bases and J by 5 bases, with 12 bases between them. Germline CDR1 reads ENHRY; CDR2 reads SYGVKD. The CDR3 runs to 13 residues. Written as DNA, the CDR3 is TGTGCCATCAGTGGCCTAGTTCTCGACGAGCAGTACTTC. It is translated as CAISGLVLDEQYF.

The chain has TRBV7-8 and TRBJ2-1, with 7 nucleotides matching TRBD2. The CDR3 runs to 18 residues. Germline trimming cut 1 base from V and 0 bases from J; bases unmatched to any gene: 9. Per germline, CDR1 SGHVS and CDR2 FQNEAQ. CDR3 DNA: TGTGCCAGCAGCTTAGAAGTAGCGGGCGGGAGCTCCTACAATGAGCAGTTCTTC. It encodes CASSLEVAGGSSYNEQFF.

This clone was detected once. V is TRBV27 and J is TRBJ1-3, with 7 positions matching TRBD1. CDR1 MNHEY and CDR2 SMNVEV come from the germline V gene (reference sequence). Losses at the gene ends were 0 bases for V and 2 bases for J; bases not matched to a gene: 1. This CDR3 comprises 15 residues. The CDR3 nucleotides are TGTGCCAGCAGTTTATCCGACAGGGCTGGAAACACCATATATTTT. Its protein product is CASSLSDRAGNTIYF.

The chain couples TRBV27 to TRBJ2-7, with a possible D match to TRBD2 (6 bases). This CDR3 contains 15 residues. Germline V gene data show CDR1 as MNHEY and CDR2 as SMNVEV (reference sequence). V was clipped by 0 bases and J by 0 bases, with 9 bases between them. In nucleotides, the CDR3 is TGTGCCAGCAGTTTATCGAGCGGGTCCTCCTACGAGCAGTACTTC. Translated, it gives CASSLSSGSSYEQYF.

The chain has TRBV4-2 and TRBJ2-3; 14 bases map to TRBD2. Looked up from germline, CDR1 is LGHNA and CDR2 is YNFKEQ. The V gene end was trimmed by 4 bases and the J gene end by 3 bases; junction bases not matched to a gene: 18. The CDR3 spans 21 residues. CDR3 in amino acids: CASSPGTSGSRGDGWTDTQYF. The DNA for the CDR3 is TGTGCCAGCAGCCCCGGGACTAGCGGGAGCCGAGGGGATGGCTGGACAGATACGCAGTATTTT.

CDR3 in DNA: TGTGCCAGCAGTTTACTGAACACCGGGGAGCTGTTTTTT. Amino acids: CASSLLNTGELFF. V is TRBV27 and J is TRBJ2-2; D remains unclear. V shed 2 bases and J shed 1 base, with 2 bases lying between them. Germline CDR1 and CDR2: MNHEY and SMNVEV (reference sequence). This CDR3 is 13 amino acids long.

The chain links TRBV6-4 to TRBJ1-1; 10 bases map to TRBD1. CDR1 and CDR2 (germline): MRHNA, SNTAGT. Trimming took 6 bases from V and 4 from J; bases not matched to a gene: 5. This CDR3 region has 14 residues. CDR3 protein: CASRKGQGSTEAFF. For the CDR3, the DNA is TGTGCCAGCAGGAAGGGACAGGGGTCCACTGAAGCTTTCTTT.

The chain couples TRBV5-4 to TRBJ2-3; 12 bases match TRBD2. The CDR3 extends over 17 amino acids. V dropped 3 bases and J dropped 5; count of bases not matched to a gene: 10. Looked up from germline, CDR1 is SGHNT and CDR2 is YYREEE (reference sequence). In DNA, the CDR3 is TGTGCCAGCAGCTCCGAGACTAGCGGGAGATTGATAGATACGCAGTATTTT. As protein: CASSSETSGRLIDTQYF. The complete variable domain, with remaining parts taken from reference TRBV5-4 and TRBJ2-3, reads ETGVTQSPTHLIKTRGQQVTLRCSSQSGHNTVSWYQQALGQGPQFIFQYYREEENGRGNFPPRFSGLQFPNYSSELNVNALELDDSALYLCASSSETSGRLIDTQYFGPGTRLTVL.

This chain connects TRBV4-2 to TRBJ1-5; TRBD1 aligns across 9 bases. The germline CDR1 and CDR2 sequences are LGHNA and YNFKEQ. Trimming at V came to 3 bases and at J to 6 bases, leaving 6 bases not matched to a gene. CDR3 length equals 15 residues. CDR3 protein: CASSQNRGQAQPQHF. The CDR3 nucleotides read TGTGCCAGCAGCCAGAACAGGGGGCAGGCTCAGCCCCAGCATTTT.

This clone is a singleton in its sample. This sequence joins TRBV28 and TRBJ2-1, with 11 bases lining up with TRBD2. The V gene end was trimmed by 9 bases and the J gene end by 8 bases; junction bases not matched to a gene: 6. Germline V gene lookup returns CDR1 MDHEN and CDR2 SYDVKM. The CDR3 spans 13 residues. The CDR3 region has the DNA TGTGCCAGTTTAGCGGGAGGGTGGTATGAGCAGTTCTTC. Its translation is CASLAGGWYEQFF.

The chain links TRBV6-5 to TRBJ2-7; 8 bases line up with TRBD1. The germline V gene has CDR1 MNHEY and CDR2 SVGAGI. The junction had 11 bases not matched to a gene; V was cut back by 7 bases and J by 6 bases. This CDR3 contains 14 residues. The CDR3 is CASNHRTGLGEQYF. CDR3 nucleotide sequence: TGTGCCAGCAACCATAGGACAGGGCTGGGCGAGCAGTACTTC.

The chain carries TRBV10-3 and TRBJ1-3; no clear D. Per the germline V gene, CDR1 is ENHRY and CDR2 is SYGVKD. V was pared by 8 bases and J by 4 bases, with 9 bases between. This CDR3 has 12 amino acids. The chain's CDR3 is CAIGRGGNTIYF. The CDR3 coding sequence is TGTGCCATCGGGCGAGGGGGAAACACCATATATTTT.

CDR3 protein: CAWSDDGTWQFF. DNA for the CDR3: TGTGCCTGGAGTGACGATGGGACTTGGCAGTTCTTC. This chain links TRBV30 with TRBJ2-1; D perhaps matches TRBD2 (6 bases). The germline V gene encodes CDR1 GTSNPN and CDR2 SVGIG (reference sequence). Trimming left V 1 base short and J 12 bases short, with 13 bases between. The CDR3 runs 12 residues.

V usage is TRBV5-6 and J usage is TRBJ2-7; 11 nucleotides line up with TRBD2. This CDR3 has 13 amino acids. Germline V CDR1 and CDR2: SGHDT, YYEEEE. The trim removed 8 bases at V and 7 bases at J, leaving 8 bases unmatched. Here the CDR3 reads CASSRLAGIEQYF. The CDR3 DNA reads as TGTGCCAGTTCCCGACTAGCGGGAATTGAGCAGTACTTC.

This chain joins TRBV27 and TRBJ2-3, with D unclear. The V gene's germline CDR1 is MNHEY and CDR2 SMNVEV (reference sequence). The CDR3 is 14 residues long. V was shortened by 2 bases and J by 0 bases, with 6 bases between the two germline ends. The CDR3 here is CASSLALSTDTQYF. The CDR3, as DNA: TGTGCCAGCAGTTTAGCCCTAAGCACAGATACGCAGTATTTT.

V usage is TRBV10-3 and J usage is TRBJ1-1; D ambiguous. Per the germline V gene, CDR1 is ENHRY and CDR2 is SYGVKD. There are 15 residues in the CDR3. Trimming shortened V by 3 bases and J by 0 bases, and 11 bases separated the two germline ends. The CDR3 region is CAISEMTNMNTEAFF. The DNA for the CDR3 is TGTGCCATCAGTGAAATGACAAACATGAACACTGAAGCTTTCTTT.

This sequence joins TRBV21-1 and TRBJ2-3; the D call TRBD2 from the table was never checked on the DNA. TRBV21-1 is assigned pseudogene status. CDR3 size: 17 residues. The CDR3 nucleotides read TGTGCCAGCAGCAAAGGGGGGACTAGCGGGACGACAGATACGCAGTATTTT. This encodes CASSKGGTSGTTDTQYF.

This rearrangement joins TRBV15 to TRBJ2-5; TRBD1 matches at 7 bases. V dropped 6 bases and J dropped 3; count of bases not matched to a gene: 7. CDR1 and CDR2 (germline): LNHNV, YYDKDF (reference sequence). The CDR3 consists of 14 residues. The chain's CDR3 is CATRDRTFKETQYF. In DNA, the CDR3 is TGTGCCACCAGGGACAGGACTTTCAAAGAGACCCAGTACTTC.

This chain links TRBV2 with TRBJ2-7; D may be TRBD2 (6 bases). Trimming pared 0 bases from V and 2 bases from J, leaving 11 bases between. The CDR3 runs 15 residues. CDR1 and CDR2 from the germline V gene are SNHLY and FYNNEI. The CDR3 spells CASSEAAGRTYEQYF. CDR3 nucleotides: TGTGCCAGCAGTGAAGCCGCGGGACGCACCTACGAGCAGTACTTC. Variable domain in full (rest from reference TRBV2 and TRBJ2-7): EPEVTQTPSHQVTQMGQEVILRCVPISNHLYFYWYRQILGQKVEFLVSFYNNEISEKSEIFDDQFSVERPDGSNFTLKIRSTKLEDSAMYFCASSEAAGRTYEQYFGPGTRLTVT.